This note documents a single T cell receptor beta chain sequence. The data are from a study of blood T cell repertoires in COVID-19. In terms of age and location, participants ranged from roughly 18 to 89 years and lived in about two dozen US areas. TCRdb's table, derived via immunoSEQ multiplex PCR, lists solely in-frame clones and lacks some. The table includes approximately 260,000 clones, around 84% detected once. Germline-derived CDR1 and CDR2 are LNHDA and SQIVND (reference sequence). The length of the CDR3 is 13 residues. V gave up 5 bases and J gave up 5 bases, with 9 bases separating them. The chain links TRBV19 to TRBJ2-2, with D maybe TRBD1 (6 bases). This clonotype was sampled from a man aged 25 to 45 with acute COVID-19. Sequencing was done on a sample of PBMCs or T cells enriched from blood (not recorded which). The CDR3 is CASSSRGTGELFF. CDR3 DNA sequence: TGTGCCAGTAGTTCCAGGGGAACCGGGGAGCTGTTTTTT.